Listed below are T cell receptor beta chains from one sample, sequenced in a study of shared clonotypes between healthy human individuals. Using immunoSEQ multiplex PCR, the repertoire was profiled, and TCRdb retains in-frame clones only, with some absent. The sample records fewer than 3 million clones, about nine tenths being singletons. The sequenced sample consisted of naive CD4+ T cells from PBMCs. Receptor source: a young man in good health. Some clones in this sample may be carry-over from other donors' samples. The CDR3 runs from the conserved cysteine through the conserved F or W. A D gene is named only where the DNA matches it firmly. Rows give clone size only sometimes, using once, few, many, or a class for an expanded clone.

clone_size: .
v_call: TRBV9
j_call: TRBJ2-3
d_call: .
cdr3_nt: TGTGCCAGCAGCGTAAGGGGTGGGGGAGATACGCAGTATTTT
cdr3_aa: CASSVRGGGDTQYF

clone_size: .
v_call: TRBV6-5
j_call: TRBJ1-1
d_call: .
cdr3_nt: TGTGCCAGCACCACGGACGGAGCGAACACTGAAGCTTTCTTT
cdr3_aa: CASTTDGANTEAFF

clone_size: .
v_call: TRBV5-1
j_call: TRBJ1-2
d_call: .
cdr3_nt: TGCGCCAGCAGCTATTCCTTCCTCGAGGACTATGGCTACACCTTC
cdr3_aa: CASSYSFLEDYGYTF

clone_size: .
v_call: TRBV6-6
j_call: TRBJ2-3
d_call: .
cdr3_nt: TGTGCCAGCAGTTACCCGGGCAGTAGCACAGATACGCAGTATTTT
cdr3_aa: CASSYPGSSTDTQYF

clone_size: .
v_call: TRBV19
j_call: TRBJ2-1
d_call: TRBD2
cdr3_nt: TGTGCCAGTCAGACTAGCGGGGCCCACAATGAGCAGTTCTTC
cdr3_aa: CASQTSGAHNEQFF

clone_size: .
v_call: TRBV4-3
j_call: TRBJ1-2
d_call: .
cdr3_nt: TGCGCCAGCAGCCAAGCAGGGGTCTATGGCTACACCTTC
cdr3_aa: CASSQAGVYGYTF

clone_size: .
v_call: TRBV27
j_call: TRBJ2-6
d_call: TRBD1
cdr3_nt: TGTGCCAGCAGTCGGGACAGAGACTCTGGGGCCAACGTCCTGACTTTC
cdr3_aa: CASSRDRDSGANVLTF

clone_size: .
v_call: TRBV12-5
j_call: TRBJ2-3
d_call: .
cdr3_nt: TGTGCTAGTGGCTCCTGGGACCCGGGGGTTGGAGATACGCAGTATTTT
cdr3_aa: CASGSWDPGVGDTQYF

clone_size: .
v_call: TRBV30
j_call: TRBJ1-4
d_call: .
cdr3_nt: TGTGCCTGGACCATGAGGGGATATATTAATGAAAAACTGTTTTTT
cdr3_aa: CAWTMRGYINEKLFF

clone_size: .
v_call: TRBV9
j_call: TRBJ2-2
d_call: .
cdr3_nt: TGTGCCAGCAGCCTTGGGTTGGCTGGGGAGCTGTTTTTT
cdr3_aa: CASSLGLAGELFF

clone_size: .
v_call: TRBV7-7
j_call: TRBJ2-5
d_call: .
cdr3_nt: TGTGCCAGCAGCTTGTTTGGGGCCGGGGAGACCCAGTACTTC
cdr3_aa: CASSLFGAGETQYF

clone_size: .
v_call: TRBV6-6
j_call: TRBJ2-7
d_call: .
cdr3_nt: TGTGCCAGCAGTTACTCGGGGGAGGTGAGCTCCTACGAGCAGTACTTC
cdr3_aa: CASSYSGEVSSYEQYF

clone_size: .
v_call: TRBV6-1
j_call: TRBJ1-5
d_call: .
cdr3_nt: TGTGCCAGCAGTGTCTCGGGACGGCCTAGCAATCAGCCCCAGCATTTT
cdr3_aa: CASSVSGRPSNQPQHF

clone_size: .
v_call: TRBV6-5
j_call: TRBJ2-7
d_call: .
cdr3_nt: TGTGCCAGCAGTTACCACCCCTTCGGGGGTGCCGGCGAGCAGTACTTC
cdr3_aa: CASSYHPFGGAGEQYF

clone_size: .
v_call: TRBV6-1
j_call: TRBJ1-2
d_call: .
cdr3_nt: TGTGCCAGCAGTGTCCGACAGACTTATGGCTACACCTTC
cdr3_aa: CASSVRQTYGYTF

clone_size: .
v_call: TRBV5-1
j_call: TRBJ1-2
d_call: TRBD1
cdr3_nt: TGCGCCAGCAGCCCGGGGGCGGGACAGGGCAACTATGGCTACACCTTC
cdr3_aa: CASSPGAGQGNYGYTF

clone_size: .
v_call: TRBV6-5
j_call: TRBJ2-1
d_call: .
cdr3_nt: TGTGCCAGCAGTAACTCCTGGACAGCCGCCTACAATGAGCAGTTCTTC
cdr3_aa: CASSNSWTAAYNEQFF

clone_size: .
v_call: TRBV5-1
j_call: TRBJ2-3
d_call: TRBD2
cdr3_nt: TGCGCCAGCAGCGATCCTAGCGGGAGCACAGATACGCAGTATTTT
cdr3_aa: CASSDPSGSTDTQYF

clone_size: .
v_call: TRBV9
j_call: TRBJ2-1
d_call: .
cdr3_nt: TGTGCCAGCAGCGTAGCGGGCCGGGGGATCGACACCGATGAGCAGTTCTTC
cdr3_aa: CASSVAGRGIDTDEQFF

clone_size: .
v_call: TRBV19
j_call: TRBJ1-1
d_call: TRBD1
cdr3_nt: TGTGCCAGTAGTATAACCGGGACAGGGCGGTTCACTGAAGCTTTCTTT
cdr3_aa: CASSITGTGRFTEAFF

clone_size: .
v_call: TRBV18
j_call: TRBJ2-3
d_call: .
cdr3_nt: TGTGCCAGCTCACCAGAGGTGGGGAGCACAGATACGCAGTATTTT
cdr3_aa: CASSPEVGSTDTQYF

clone_size: .
v_call: TRBV6-6
j_call: TRBJ1-1
d_call: TRBD1
cdr3_nt: TGTGCCAGCGGATACGGGACAGGGAGATTTACTGAAGCTTTCTTT
cdr3_aa: CASGYGTGRFTEAFF

clone_size: once
v_call: TRBV27
j_call: TRBJ2-3
d_call: .
cdr3_nt: TGTGCCAGCAGAGGCAGTAGCACAGATACGCAGTATTTT
cdr3_aa: CASRGSSTDTQYF

clone_size: .
v_call: TRBV5-1
j_call: TRBJ2-2
d_call: .
cdr3_nt: TGCGCCAGCAGCTTGGCCCCGGCGACCGGGGAGCTGTTTTTT
cdr3_aa: CASSLAPATGELFF

clone_size: .
v_call: TRBV15
j_call: TRBJ2-7
d_call: TRBD1
cdr3_nt: TGTGCCACCAGCATATACCGGGACAGGGGCTCGGAGGAGCAGTACTTC
cdr3_aa: CATSIYRDRGSEEQYF

clone_size: .
v_call: TRBV5-6
j_call: TRBJ2-7
d_call: TRBD2
cdr3_nt: TGTGCCAGCAGCTTGATTCTAGCGGGACACGGGGGGGAGCAGTACTTC
cdr3_aa: CASSLILAGHGGEQYF

clone_size: .
v_call: TRBV15
j_call: TRBJ2-1
d_call: .
cdr3_nt: TGTGCCACCAGCAGAGATAGGGCCCAGCATGAGCAGTTCTTC
cdr3_aa: CATSRDRAQHEQFF

clone_size: .
v_call: TRBV18
j_call: TRBJ1-1
d_call: .
cdr3_nt: TGTGCCAGCTCACCCTGGGGCAGCCTGAACACTGAAGCTTTCTTT
cdr3_aa: CASSPWGSLNTEAFF

clone_size: .
v_call: TRBV14
j_call: TRBJ1-2
d_call: .
cdr3_nt: TGTGCCAGCAGCCAAGGAAGACATGGCTACACCTTC
cdr3_aa: CASSQGRHGYTF

clone_size: .
v_call: TRBV5-1
j_call: TRBJ2-5
d_call: .
cdr3_nt: TGCGCCAGCAGCTTGGAGGATATCGTCCAAGAGACCCAGTACTTC
cdr3_aa: CASSLEDIVQETQYF

clone_size: .
v_call: TRBV7-2
j_call: TRBJ1-5
d_call: TRBD1
cdr3_nt: TGTGCCAGCAGCTTTACAGGGGGGGGTTATAGCAATCAGCCCCAGCATTTT
cdr3_aa: CASSFTGGGYSNQPQHF

clone_size: few
v_call: TRBV6-5
j_call: TRBJ1-1
d_call: .
cdr3_nt: TGTGCCAGCAGAAGGAGCATGAACACTGAAGCTTTCTTT
cdr3_aa: CASRRSMNTEAFF

clone_size: .
v_call: TRBV18
j_call: TRBJ2-3
d_call: TRBD2
cdr3_nt: TGTGCCAGCTCCCGACTAGCGGGAGGGGCAGATACGCAGTATTTT
cdr3_aa: CASSRLAGGADTQYF

clone_size: .
v_call: TRBV7-2
j_call: TRBJ1-2
d_call: .
cdr3_nt: TGTGCCAGCAGCTTCCGCCGGGGTAATGGCTACACCTTC
cdr3_aa: CASSFRRGNGYTF

clone_size: .
v_call: TRBV6-6
j_call: TRBJ2-1
d_call: TRBD2
cdr3_nt: TGTGCCAGCATTAATACAGCGGGAGTTCGCGACAATGAGCAGTTCTTC
cdr3_aa: CASINTAGVRDNEQFF

clone_size: .
v_call: TRBV18
j_call: TRBJ2-1
d_call: TRBD2
cdr3_nt: TGTGCCAGCTCACAGAATAGCGGGAGCACCTACAATGAGCAGTTCTTC
cdr3_aa: CASSQNSGSTYNEQFF

clone_size: .
v_call: TRBV25-1
j_call: TRBJ2-3
d_call: TRBD1
cdr3_nt: TGTGCCAGCAGGGACAGGTTCACAGATACGCAGTATTTT
cdr3_aa: CASRDRFTDTQYF

clone_size: .
v_call: TRBV5-1
j_call: TRBJ1-1
d_call: TRBD1
cdr3_nt: TGCGCCAGCAGCGGGATGCGGGGACAGCTGAGCTTTCAGAACACTGAAGCTTTCTTT
cdr3_aa: CASSGMRGQLSFQNTEAFF

clone_size: .
v_call: TRBV18
j_call: TRBJ2-5
d_call: TRBD2
cdr3_nt: TGTGCCAGCTCACCGATAGCGGGGACCCAAGAGACCCAGTACTTC
cdr3_aa: CASSPIAGTQETQYF

clone_size: .
v_call: TRBV5-8
j_call: TRBJ2-2
d_call: .
cdr3_nt: TGTGCCAGCAGCTTTAAAACCCCGCGGGCCACCGGGGAGCTGTTTTTT
cdr3_aa: CASSFKTPRATGELFF

clone_size: .
v_call: TRBV28
j_call: TRBJ2-7
d_call: TRBD2
cdr3_nt: TGTGCCAGCAGTCAACAGACTAGCGGCAGACCTTACGAGCAGTACTTC
cdr3_aa: CASSQQTSGRPYEQYF

clone_size: .
v_call: TRBV20-1
j_call: TRBJ2-7
d_call: .
cdr3_nt: TGCAGTGCCGAGAGGACGTGGGAGCAGTACTTC
cdr3_aa: CSAERTWEQYF

clone_size: .
v_call: TRBV28
j_call: TRBJ2-2
d_call: TRBD2
cdr3_nt: TGTGCCAGTAACCCGACTAGCGGGCCAGGAATTAACACCGGGGAGCTGTTTTTT
cdr3_aa: CASNPTSGPGINTGELFF

clone_size: .
v_call: TRBV7-7
j_call: TRBJ2-1
d_call: TRBD2
cdr3_nt: TGTGCCAGCAGCTTAGGAGGCGGGAGGGGATACAATGAGCAGTTCTTC
cdr3_aa: CASSLGGGRGYNEQFF

clone_size: .
v_call: TRBV12-5
j_call: TRBJ1-1
d_call: .
cdr3_nt: TGTGCTAGTGGTTTAATAGGGACGGCTGAAGCTTTCTTT
cdr3_aa: CASGLIGTAEAFF

clone_size: .
v_call: TRBV25-1
j_call: TRBJ1-4
d_call: .
cdr3_nt: TGTGCCAGCAGTGAATTGGGAAAACTGTTTTTT
cdr3_aa: CASSELGKLFF

clone_size: .
v_call: TRBV20-1
j_call: TRBJ2-5
d_call: .
cdr3_nt: TGCAGGGCGGACACCAAGGCCCAGTACTTC
cdr3_aa: CRADTKAQYF

clone_size: .
v_call: TRBV5-1
j_call: TRBJ2-1
d_call: TRBD2
cdr3_nt: TGCGCCAGCAGCCACGAGGCGTCTAGCGGTCCCAATGAGCAGTTCTTC
cdr3_aa: CASSHEASSGPNEQFF

clone_size: once
v_call: TRBV4-1
j_call: TRBJ1-4
d_call: TRBD1
cdr3_nt: TGCGCCAGCAGCCAGGAGGGACAGGGGATGAAAAGGGGGGGAAAACTGTTTTTT
cdr3_aa: CASSQEGQGMKRGGKLFF

clone_size: .
v_call: TRBV28
j_call: TRBJ2-1
d_call: TRBD1
cdr3_nt: TGTGCCAGCACCCCCGCGGGACAGGGGGCAAATGAGCAGTTCTTC
cdr3_aa: CASTPAGQGANEQFF

clone_size: once
v_call: TRBV5-1
j_call: TRBJ2-1
d_call: TRBD1
cdr3_nt: TGCGCCAGCAGCTCCTATGGGACAGGGCCCCTCTACAATGAGCAGTTCTTC
cdr3_aa: CASSSYGTGPLYNEQFF

clone_size: .
v_call: TRBV6-5
j_call: TRBJ2-3
d_call: TRBD2
cdr3_nt: TGTGCCAGCGCCGCGGGGGGAGATACGCAGTATTTT
cdr3_aa: CASAAGGDTQYF

clone_size: .
v_call: TRBV6-6
j_call: TRBJ1-1
d_call: .
cdr3_nt: TGTGCCAGCAGTTACTCATCGAGGGGGGAGGCCGCTTTCTTT
cdr3_aa: CASSYSSRGEAAFF

clone_size: .
v_call: TRBV7-6
j_call: TRBJ1-1
d_call: .
cdr3_nt: TGTGCCAGCAGCCCGACGGGGGGGGTAGGGTACATGAACACTGAAGCTTTCTTT
cdr3_aa: CASSPTGGVGYMNTEAFF

clone_size: .
v_call: TRBV7-3
j_call: TRBJ2-3
d_call: .
cdr3_nt: TGTGCCAGCAGCTCTACTAGAGGCGATACGCAGTATTTT
cdr3_aa: CASSSTRGDTQYF